The 12 T cell receptor beta chains given below trace back to one sample, sequenced in a study of T-cell memory formation after mild COVID-19 (dated by TCRdb to the early 2020s). Receptor libraries were prepared by 5' RACE. The instrument was an Illumina NovaSeq 6000. Through fastp at Q25 and MiXCR, TCRdb rebuilt clones from the public reads, retaining in-frame beta chains. Every distinct CDR3 protein forms one entry, paired with its most common genes and DNA. For this sample the table gives fewer than 600,000 distinct CDR3 sequences, of which 20% to 25% were detected only once. The ten largest account for approximately 8.4% of the sample. The sample consisted of PBMCs or a T cell subset sorted from them (not recorded which). Receptor source: an adult woman who had mild COVID-19 (a few samples of this study predate the infection). The sample titles of this study are shuffled in the database, so cell type and time point are left out; the donor was told from shared clones.

The table lists this clonotype with a few counts. V gene TRBV20-1 combines with J gene TRBJ1-1; tentative D call: TRBD1 (5 bases). V gave up 5 bases and J gave up 1 base, with 8 bases separating them. The CDR3 has 12 amino acids. From germline, CDR1 is DFQATT and CDR2 SNEGSKA (reference sequence). The CDR3 here is CSAYQGNTEAFF. The CDR3, as DNA: TGCAGTGCTTACCAGGGGAACACTGAAGCTTTCTTT.

This clonotype was seen only a few times. The chain links TRBV6-2 or TRBV6-3 to TRBJ2-7; D gene uncertain. V dropped 4 bases and J dropped 2 bases, with 6 bases sitting between them. This CDR3 contains 12 residues. Germline CDR1 and CDR2: MNHEY and SVGEGT. CDR3 coding DNA: TGTGCCAGCAGTTTCCACACCTACGAGCAGTACTTC. It is translated as CASSFHTYEQYF.

Turning to this clonotype: A junction boundary mismatches the germline segment, possibly from a read error. J is TRBJ1-2 and V is TRBV11-2; maybe TRBD1 (6 bases). This CDR3 is 15 amino acids long. Germline lookup yields CDR1 SGHAT and CDR2 FQNNGV. CDR3 sequence reads: CASSSHRVGGYGYNF. In nucleotides, the CDR3 is TGTGCCAGCAGCTCCCACAGGGTGGGTGGCTATGGCTACAACTTC.

A few counts support this clonotype. The chain carries TRBV27 and TRBJ2-7; no clear D. Germline V CDR1 and CDR2: MNHEY, SMNVEV (reference sequence). The CDR3 has 17 amino acids. V was trimmed by 0 bases and J by 7 bases, leaving 22 bases between them. The CDR3 spells CASSLSFNRVSAWEQYF. The DNA of the CDR3 is TGTGCCAGCAGTTTATCGTTTAACCGGGTCTCGGCTTGGGAGCAGTACTTC.

In this sample, this clonotype turned up a few times. The J gene is TRBJ2-2, the V gene TRBV4-1; D possibly corresponds to TRBD2 (6 bases). The V gene lost 6 bases and the J gene lost 5 bases, with 13 bases spanning the gap. The CDR3 contains 14 residues. The germline CDR1 and CDR2 sequences are MGHRA and YSYEKL. CDR3 DNA: TGCGCCAGCAGAGAACTCGCGGGGACCGGGGAGCTGTTTTTT. It yields the protein CASRELAGTGELFF.

The chain carries TRBV7-9 and TRBJ2-7, with TRBD2 matching over 10 bases. Trimming removed 4 bases from V and 3 bases from J; junction bases left unmatched: 6. CDR1 is SEHNR, CDR2 FQNEAQ, per germline (reference sequence). This CDR3 contains 15 residues. The CDR3 region is CASSSSGSPVYEQYF. As DNA, the CDR3 is TGTGCCAGCAGCTCTAGCGGGAGCCCGGTCTACGAGCAGTACTTC.

DNA for the CDR3: TGTGCCAGCAGCTTCTTCGGCACGTCCTACGAGCAGTACTTC. It is translated as CASSFFGTSYEQYF. V usage is TRBV5-5 and J usage is TRBJ2-7; D gene uncertain. The CDR3 loop spans 14 amino acids. V was clipped by 2 bases and J by 1 base, with 10 bases between them. Germline V gene lookup returns CDR1 SGHKS and CDR2 YYEKEE (reference sequence).

The table lists this clonotype with many counts. The chain is built from TRBV7-2 and TRBJ2-7; tentatively, D is TRBD1 (6 bases). CDR1 and CDR2 from the germline V gene are SGHTA and FQGNSA. The CDR3 runs to 16 residues. The V end was cut by 2 bases, the J end by 3 bases, with 17 bases between. In DNA, the CDR3 is TGTGCCAGCAGCTTACTAACAGGGAATCCGAACTACGAGCAGTACTTC. It yields the protein CASSLLTGNPNYEQYF.

The count of this clonotype is one. This sequence joins TRBV6-2 or TRBV6-3 and TRBJ2-1; 7 positions match TRBD2. The CDR3 contains 16 residues. Germline V gene data show CDR1 as MNHEY and CDR2 as SVGEGT. V lost 7 bases to trimming and J lost 2 bases; unmatched junction nucleotides: 11. CDR3 coding DNA: TGTGCCAGCACCCCCTGGAGGGAGGGTCCCTACAATGAGCAGTTCTTC. Translated: CASTPWREGPYNEQFF.

On this clonotype itself: At one end, the junction sequence differs from germline, possibly due to a read error. The genes are TRBV7-6 and TRBJ2-5, with 8 bases that match TRBD2. CDR3 length: 16 amino acids. Germline assignment: CDR1 SGHVS and CDR2 FNYEAQ. The CDR3 spells CASSLNAGGYQETKYF. The CDR3 nucleotides are TGTGCCAGCAGCTTAAATGCGGGAGGCTACCAAGAGACCAAGTACTTC.

A few counts support this clonotype. The CDR3 DNA is TGTGCCACCTCAAGTGCCTACGAGCAGTACTTC. Its translation: CATSSAYEQYF. V and J are TRBV10-3 and TRBJ2-7; D unclear. The CDR3 length is 11 residues. With 10 bases removed from V and 2 bases from J, the gap between germline ends came to 9 bases. The germline V gene encodes CDR1 ENHRY and CDR2 SYGVKD.

A few counts support this clonotype. The gene calls are TRBV29-1 and TRBJ1-2; D call uncertain. CDR1 and CDR2 from the germline V gene are SQVTM and ANQGSEA. The V end was cut by 4 bases, the J end by 2 bases, with 5 bases between. The length of the CDR3 is 11 residues. The CDR3 region has the DNA TGCAGCGTTGGACGGAACTATGGCTACACCTTC. Its translation: CSVGRNYGYTF.